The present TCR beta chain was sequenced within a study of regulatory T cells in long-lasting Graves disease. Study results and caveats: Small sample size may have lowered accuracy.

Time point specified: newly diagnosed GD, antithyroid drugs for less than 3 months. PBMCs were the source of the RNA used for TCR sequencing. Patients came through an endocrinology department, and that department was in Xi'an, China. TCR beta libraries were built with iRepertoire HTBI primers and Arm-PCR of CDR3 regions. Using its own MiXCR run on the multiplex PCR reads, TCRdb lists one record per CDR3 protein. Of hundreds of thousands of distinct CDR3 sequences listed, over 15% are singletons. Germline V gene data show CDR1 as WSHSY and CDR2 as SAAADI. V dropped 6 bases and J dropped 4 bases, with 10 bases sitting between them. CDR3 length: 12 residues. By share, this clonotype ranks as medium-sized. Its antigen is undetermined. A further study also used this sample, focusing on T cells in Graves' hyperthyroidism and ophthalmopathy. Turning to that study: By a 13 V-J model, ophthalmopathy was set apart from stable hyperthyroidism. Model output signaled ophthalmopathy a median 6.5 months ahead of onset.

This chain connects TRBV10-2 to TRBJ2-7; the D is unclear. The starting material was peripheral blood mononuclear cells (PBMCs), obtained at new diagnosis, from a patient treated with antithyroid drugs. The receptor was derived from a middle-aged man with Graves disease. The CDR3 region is CASSVIKYEQYF. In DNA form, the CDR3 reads TGCGCCAGCAGCGTCATCAAGTACGAGCAGTACTTC.